This T cell receptor beta chain derives from a study of blood T cell repertoires in COVID-19. Per the authors' pipeline: Amplification of reference gene primers was used by the study to estimate nucleated cell counts. TCRdb's copy holds only in-frame clones and misses some; the assay was immunoSEQ multiplex PCR. The V and J calls and clone size come from that table; D and trimming were worked out from the DNA. This sample has tens of thousands of clones; roughly 85% occur once, and the top ten carry roughly 2.9%. V shed 1 base and J shed 5 bases, with 14 bases lying between them. This CDR3 has 15 residues. Germline assignment: CDR1 SGHVS and CDR2 FQNEAQ.

The material sequenced was peripheral blood. V is TRBV7-8 and J is TRBJ2-5, with D possibly TRBD1 on 5 matching bases. This sequence originates from an elderly man with acute or convalescent COVID-19. For the CDR3, the DNA is TGTGCCAGCAGCTTAGTGAGTCAGGGCGTGGAGACCCAGTACTTC. Protein product: CASSLVSQGVETQYF.